Detailed here is one T cell receptor (beta chain). The table lists this clone with a count of one. The clone's antigen remains unknown. The input lacks base qualities; no much larger clone sits a single base away. From cysteine to phenylalanine, the CDR3 is 15 amino acids long. Left in the record is the CDR3 DNA by itself, 45 bases read in frame from the first base. CDR1 and CDR2, per the germline V gene, are SNHLY and FYNNEI. V and J are trimmed by 3 bases and 2 bases, and the gene matches miss 3 bases of the junction. This entry comes from a study of a mutant IDH1 vaccine in newly diagnosed glioma (dated by TCRdb to the early 2020s). Some background on the complete study: Patients were given eight vaccinations, in weeks 1, 3, 5, 7, 11, 15, 19 and 23, which matched visits V03 through V10. Before enrollment, most patients had been given radiochemotherapy with temozolomide as standard therapy, while the rest had received either radiotherapy alone or temozolomide alone. Vaccination started 4-6 weeks after radiotherapy alone, or was given together with temozolomide cycles in the groups whose treatment included chemotherapy. Peripheral blood was drawn at six visits: V03 (baseline), V05, V07, V10, V12 and V13. Of the 32 patients who were treated, around 62% were male and roughly 38% were female, and the mean age was about 37 years. Longitudinal TCRB deep sequencing was performed for 20 to 25 treated patients wherever samples were available for exploratory analyses.

This sample's time point label indicates: week 5, during vaccination. A 20-mer mutant IDH1 peptide at 300 micrograms in Montanide made up each vaccine dose, which was injected subcutaneously together with topical imiquimod. All donors had newly diagnosed IDH1-mutant astrocytomas of WHO grade 3 or 4 that showed loss of nuclear ATRX. The samples were drawn from NOA16, a multicentre, single-arm, open-label phase I trial in Germany that tested a mutant IDH1 peptide vaccine in humans for the first time. The DNeasy Blood and Tissue Kit was used to extract genomic DNA from EDTA blood for TCRB sequencing. Libraries were constructed by the immunoSEQ multiplex PCR assay. The hsTCRB Kit was used according to the manufacturer's protocol to amplify rearranged TCR beta chain sequences. An Illumina MiSeq was used to sequence the TCRB libraries. The source study handled its data this way. The kit vendor's proprietary platform handled demultiplexing, trimming and gene mapping. TCRdb took over this immuneACCESS table, retaining in-frame rearrangements with V and J assigned. Such tables are incomplete; in checked studies, under half of the missing clones stem from an unresolved V gene, and the remainder is unexplained. That table furnishes V, J and clone size, whereas the DNA furnished D and trimming. This sample holds 45,000 to 65,000 clones; about 80% were observed only once. The biggest ten clones account for approximately 3.1% of the sample.

Study-wide findings and limitations: Across multiple MHC alleles, vaccine-induced immune responses were seen in 85% to 95% of patients. Pseudoprogression appeared unrelated to alterations in the top peripheral T cell clonotypes detected by TCRB sequencing. The authors stated that sample limitations prevented analyses of patient blood samples from being reproduced. Selection of PBMC samples for TCRB deep sequencing was based on availability.

The clonotype originates from a woman between 18 and 30 years old with glioma. Some clones in this sample may be carry-over from other donors' samples. This receptor chain uses TRBV2 and TRBJ2-7; a stretch of 11 junction bases matches TRBD2. The sample here was PBMCs, taken from a glioma patient whose treatment included an IDH1 peptide vaccine. The CDR3 region: CASSEGTSGPYEQYF. The DNA sequence is as follows: TGTGCCAGCAGTGAGGGGACTAGCGGTCCCTACGAGCAGTACTTC. With the rest looked up from the reference TRBV2 and TRBJ2-7 genes rather than sequenced, the full variable domain is EPEVTQTPSHQVTQMGQEVILRCVPISNHLYFYWYRQILGQKVEFLVSFYNNEISEKSEIFDDQFSVERPDGSNFTLKIRSTKLEDSAMYFCASSEGTSGPYEQYFGPGTRLTVT.